This T cell receptor (beta chain) emerged from a study of T cells in Graves' hyperthyroidism and ophthalmopathy. Whole-study findings and limits: Most thyroid clonotypes expanded above 0.001 were also detected in blood. Patients with ophthalmopathy were separated from those with stable hyperthyroidism by a 13 V-J model.

Points on this clonotype: Antigen specificity is unknown.

Stable Graves' hyperthyroidism denoted no ophthalmopathy progression over 18 months. The J segment lost 2 bases and the V segment lost 5 bases, leaving 6 bases of the junction unmatched. Germline V gene sequence: CDR1 MNHNS, CDR2 SASEGT. CDR3 length equals 17 residues. RNA transcripts provided the source from which TCR beta CDR3 regions were amplified. A first-round RT-PCR of the TCR CDR3 used the HTBI primer set. In TCRdb, the multiplex PCR reads were re-called with MiXCR into one record per CDR3 protein. The table records approximately 740,000 distinct CDR3 sequences, 11% to 15% of them present only once.

V usage is TRBV6-1 and J usage is TRBJ2-5, with 15 bases identical to TRBD2. The clonotype comes from a woman between 18 and 29 years old with Graves' hyperthyroidism. The sequenced sample consisted of blood. CDR3 DNA: TGTGCCAGCAGTCCGGGACTAGCGGGAGGAGGTCAAGAGACCCAGTACTTC. It encodes CASSPGLAGGGQETQYF.